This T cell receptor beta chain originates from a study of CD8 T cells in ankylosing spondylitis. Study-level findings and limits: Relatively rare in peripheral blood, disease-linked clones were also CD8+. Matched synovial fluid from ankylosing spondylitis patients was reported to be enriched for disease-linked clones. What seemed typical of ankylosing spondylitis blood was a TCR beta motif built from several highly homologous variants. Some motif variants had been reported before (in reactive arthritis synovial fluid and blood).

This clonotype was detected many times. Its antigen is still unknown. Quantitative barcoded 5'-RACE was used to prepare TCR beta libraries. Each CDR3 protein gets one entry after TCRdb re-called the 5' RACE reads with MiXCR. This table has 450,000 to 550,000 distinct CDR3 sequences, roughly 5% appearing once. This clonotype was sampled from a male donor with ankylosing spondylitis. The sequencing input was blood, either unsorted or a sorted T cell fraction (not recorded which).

The CDR3 protein is CSVVWDRGSAQYF. In DNA, the CDR3 is TGCAGCGTTGTGTGGGACAGGGGGTCGGCGCAGTATTTT. The chain uses TRBV29-1 and TRBJ2-3; 11 bases are shared with TRBD1. From germline, CDR1 is SQVTM and CDR2 ANQGSEA. J was trimmed by 10 bases and V by 4 bases; bases with no gene match: 7. The CDR3 is made up of 13 amino acids.